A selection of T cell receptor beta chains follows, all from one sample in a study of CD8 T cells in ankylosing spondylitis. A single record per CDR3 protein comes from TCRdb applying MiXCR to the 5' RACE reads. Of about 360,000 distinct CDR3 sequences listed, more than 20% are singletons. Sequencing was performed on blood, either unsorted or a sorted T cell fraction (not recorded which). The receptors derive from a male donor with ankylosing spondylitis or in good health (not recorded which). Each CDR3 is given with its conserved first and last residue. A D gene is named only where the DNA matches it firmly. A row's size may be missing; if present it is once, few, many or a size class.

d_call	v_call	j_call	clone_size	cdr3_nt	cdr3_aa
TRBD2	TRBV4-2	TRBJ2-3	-	TGTGCCAGCAGCCAAGTGTCTAGCGGGGGGGCCAGGGATACGCAGTATTTT	CASSQVSSGGARDTQYF
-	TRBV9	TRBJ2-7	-	TGTGCCAGCAGCGAGGGACTCCTCTCCTACGAGCAGTACTTC	CASSEGLLSYEQYF
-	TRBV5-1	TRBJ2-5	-	TGCGCCAGCAGCTTGGTAGGGGCTTTGGGGGAGACCCAGTACTTC	CASSLVGALGETQYF
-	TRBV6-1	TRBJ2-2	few	TGTGCCAGCACGGAACTCAGGGGGGCGAACACCGGGGAGCTGTTTTTT	CASTELRGANTGELFF
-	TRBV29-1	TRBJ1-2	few	TGCAGCGGGCTAGAGGGCTATGGCTACACCTTC	CSGLEGYGYTF
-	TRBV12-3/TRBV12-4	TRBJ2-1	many	TGTGCCAGCAGTTCGGTCGATGTTAGCCCTAATGAGCAGTTCTTC	CASSSVDVSPNEQFF
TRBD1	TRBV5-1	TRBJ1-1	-	TGCGCCAGCAGCACGGGACAGGGGATGAACACTGAAGCTTTCTTT	CASSTGQGMNTEAFF
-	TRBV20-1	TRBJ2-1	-	TGCAGTGCTAGAGATCTTGTACAGAACAATGAGCAGTTCTTC	CSARDLVQNNEQFF
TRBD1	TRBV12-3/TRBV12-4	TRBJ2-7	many	TGTGCCAGCAGTTCCCGACAGGGGGAGACTTACGAGCAGTACTTC	CASSSRQGETYEQYF
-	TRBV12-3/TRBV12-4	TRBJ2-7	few	TGTGCCAGCACTCTGGCGGGGCCGGGGGACGAGCAGTACTTC	CASTLAGPGDEQYF
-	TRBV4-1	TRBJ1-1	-	TGCGCCAGCCGTTTGGGGCTAGACACTGAAGCTTTCTTT	CASRLGLDTEAFF
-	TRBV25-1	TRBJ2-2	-	TGTGCCAGCAGTGACCCCCGGCAGACACCTCTAGCCACCGGGGAGCTGTTTTTT	CASSDPRQTPLATGELFF
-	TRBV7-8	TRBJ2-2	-	TGTGCCAGCAGCTTAATCAACGGAGGGCCCGGGGAGCTGTTTTTT	CASSLINGGPGELFF
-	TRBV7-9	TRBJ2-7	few	TGTGCCAGCAGCCCACCGGGGGTTGCCTACGAGCAGTACTTC	CASSPPGVAYEQYF
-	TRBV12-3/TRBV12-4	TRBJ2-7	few	TGTGCCAGCAGGATAGACTGGTACGAGCAGTACTTC	CASRIDWYEQYF
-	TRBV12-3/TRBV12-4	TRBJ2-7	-	TGTGCCAGCACTGACAGGGAGGTGGGAAACGAGCAGTACTTC	CASTDREVGNEQYF
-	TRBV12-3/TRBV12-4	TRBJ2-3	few	TGTGCCACCGTCCGGACAGATACGCAGTATTTT	CATVRTDTQYF
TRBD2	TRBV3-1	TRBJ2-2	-	TGTGCCAGCAGCCCCGTCCGCCTAGCGGGGGGCGAGAACACCGGGGAGCTGTTTTTT	CASSPVRLAGGENTGELFF
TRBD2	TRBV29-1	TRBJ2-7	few	TGCAGCGTCCAGAGCGGGACCCTGAGGGAGCAGTACTTC	CSVQSGTLREQYF
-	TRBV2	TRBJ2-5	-	TGTGCCAGCAGTGAAGACAGCGTCCAAGAGACCCAGTACTTC	CASSEDSVQETQYF
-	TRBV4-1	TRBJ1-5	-	TGCGCCAGCAGCCAAGATCAGTTGGGGGCCCAGCATTTT	CASSQDQLGAQHF
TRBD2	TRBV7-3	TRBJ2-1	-	TGTGCCAGCAGTACGGGACTAGCGGGGGGGCTGGGGAATGAGCAGTTCTTC	CASSTGLAGGLGNEQFF
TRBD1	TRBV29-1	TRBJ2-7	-	TGCAGCGTGGACAGGGGGTCCCACGAGCAGTACTTC	CSVDRGSHEQYF
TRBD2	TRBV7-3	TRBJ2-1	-	TGTGCCAGCAGCTTAACGGTAGCGGGGGGGCTCGGTGAGCAGTTCTTC	CASSLTVAGGLGEQFF
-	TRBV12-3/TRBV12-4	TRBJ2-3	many	TGTGCCAGCAGCCCAATACGGGACTCCCAAAGCACAGATACGCAGTATTTT	CASSPIRDSQSTDTQYF
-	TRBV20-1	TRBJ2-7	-	TGCAGTGCTTATAAGGGACAAGCTGACGGAGTTGGCGAGCAGTACTTC	CSAYKGQADGVGEQYF
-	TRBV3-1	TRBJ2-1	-	TGTGCCAGCAGCCAAGATGGGCACACAGATCCCGAGCAGTTCTTC	CASSQDGHTDPEQFF
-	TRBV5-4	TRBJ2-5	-	TGTGCCAGCAGCCTTGGTTGGGGCCGGACCCAGTACTTC	CASSLGWGRTQYF
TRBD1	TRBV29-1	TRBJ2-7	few	TGCAGCGTTGAGGGACAGGGAAGTACCTACGAGCAGTACTTC	CSVEGQGSTYEQYF
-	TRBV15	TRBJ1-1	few	TGTGCCACCAGCACTACAGGGAGCCCTGAAGCTTTCTTT	CATSTTGSPEAFF
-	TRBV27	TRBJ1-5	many	TGTGCCAGCAGCCTAACAGGGAGCAATCAGCCCCAGCATTTT	CASSLTGSNQPQHF
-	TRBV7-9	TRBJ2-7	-	TGTGCCAGCAGCTTAGTCCTAGGCTCCTCCGAGCAGTACTTC	CASSLVLGSSEQYF
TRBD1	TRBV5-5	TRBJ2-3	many	TGTGCCAGCAGCGAGACAGGGAGCACAGATACGCAGTATTTT	CASSETGSTDTQYF
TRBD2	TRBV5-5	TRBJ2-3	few	TGTGCCAGCAGCTTGGAAACGGGACTAACTTTTAGCACAGATACGCAGTATTTT	CASSLETGLTFSTDTQYF
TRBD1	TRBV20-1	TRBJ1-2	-	TGCAGTGCCACGACAGGGGGAGACTATGGCTACACCTTC	CSATTGGDYGYTF
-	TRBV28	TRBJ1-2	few	TGTGCCAGCAGTTTCGGGTTTCAAGGCCTTGGCTACACCTTC	CASSFGFQGLGYTF
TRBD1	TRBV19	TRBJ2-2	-	TGTGCCAGTAGTGACAGGGCCGACACCGGGGAGCTGTTTTTT	CASSDRADTGELFF
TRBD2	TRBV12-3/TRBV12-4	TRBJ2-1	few	TGTGCCAGCAGTTGGTCGAGCGGGGTTGAGCAGTTCTTC	CASSWSSGVEQFF
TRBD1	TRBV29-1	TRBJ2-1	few	TGCAGCGTTGATCCGACAGGGGGAAATGAGCAGTTCTTC	CSVDPTGGNEQFF
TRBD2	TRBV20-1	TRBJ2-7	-	TGCAGTGCTAGAGACTTCGTCGTAGCGGGGGGGGCCTACGAGCAGTACTTC	CSARDFVVAGGAYEQYF
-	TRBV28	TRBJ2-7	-	TGTGCCAGCAGTTTCCTTTCACGGTCGGGGTCCTACGAGCAGTACTTC	CASSFLSRSGSYEQYF
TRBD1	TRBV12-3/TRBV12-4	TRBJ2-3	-	TGTGCCAGCAGCCCGACAGGGCTTGGTACGCAGTATTTT	CASSPTGLGTQYF
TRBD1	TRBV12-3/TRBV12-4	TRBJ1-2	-	TGTGCCAGCAGTTTGCCCTACAGGGGTGGCTACACCTTC	CASSLPYRGGYTF
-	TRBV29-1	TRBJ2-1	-	TGCAGCGCCCCGGTAGGGAATGAGCAGTTCTTC	CSAPVGNEQFF
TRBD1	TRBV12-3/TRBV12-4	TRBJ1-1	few	TGTGCCAGCAAAAGGGGGGACAGGGGAGACCCGAACACTGAAGCTTTCTTT	CASKRGDRGDPNTEAFF
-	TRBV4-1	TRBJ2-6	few	TGCGCCAGCAGCCAAGAAGGGTCCGGGGCCAACGTCCTGACTTTC	CASSQEGSGANVLTF
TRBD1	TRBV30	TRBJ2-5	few	TGTGCCTGGAACCTTTACCGCGGACAGGCCGTTGTTCAGACCCAGTACTTC	CAWNLYRGQAVVQTQYF
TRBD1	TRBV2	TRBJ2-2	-	TGTGCCAGCAGTGAGGAATCGGGACAGGGCAACACCGGGGAGCTGTTTTTT	CASSEESGQGNTGELFF